These T cell receptor beta chains were read from a single sample in a study of T cells in Graves' hyperthyroidism and ophthalmopathy. TCRdb ran MiXCR on the multiplex PCR reads and lists one entry per CDR3 protein. The sample has around 200,000 distinct CDR3 sequences, around 15% seen once; the top ten hold roughly 28%. The sample taken for sequencing was blood. These TCRs come from a woman aged 50 to 60 with Graves' hyperthyroidism. The CDR3 runs from the conserved cysteine through the conserved F or W. The D gene is left open where the match is weak. Some rows have no size entry. The others give once, few or many, or a class for an expanded clone.

NA | TRBJ1-2 | NA | TRBV19 | TGTGCCAGTAAGGCCGCCGGCTACACCTTC | CASKAAGYTF
TRBD2 | TRBJ2-5 | NA | TRBV19 | TGTGCCAGTAGTCGTCCGGGAGGGCCACTAGAGACCCAGTACTTC | CASSRPGGPLETQYF
NA | TRBJ1-5 | many | TRBV7-6 | TGTGCCAGCAGCTTAGTGGAGGGTTTGAATCAGCCCCAGCATTTT | CASSLVEGLNQPQHF
NA | TRBJ1-4 | many | TRBV7-9 | TGTGCCAGCAGCTTACCGGGATCTAATGAAAAACTGTTTTTT | CASSLPGSNEKLFF
NA | TRBJ2-5 | once | TRBV7-2 | TGTGCCAGCAGCCTTTGGGGACTTCTCCAAGAGACCCAGTACTTC | CASSLWGLLQETQYF
NA | TRBJ2-4 | many | TRBV2 | TGTGCCAGCAGTGATGCGACAGGAGGGCTCGTCTACATTCAGTACTTC | CASSDATGGLVYIQYF
TRBD2 | TRBJ2-1 | NA | TRBV4-2 | TGTGCCAGCAGCCATGGTACTAGCGGGGGTTACAATGAGCAGTTCTTC | CASSHGTSGGYNEQFF
NA | TRBJ1-2 | few | TRBV10-3 | TGTGCCATCAGTGACCCGGACAGCGACATGTATAACTATGGCTACACCTTC | CAISDPDSDMYNYGYTF
NA | TRBJ2-5 | many | TRBV2 | TGTGCCAGCAGTGAAGAACAGGGTCAGACCCAGTACTTC | CASSEEQGQTQYF
TRBD1 | TRBJ1-2 | many | TRBV4-2 | TGTGCCAGCAGCCATAGGGACAGGGTGGACTATGGCTACACCTTC | CASSHRDRVDYGYTF
NA | TRBJ2-7 | many | TRBV7-9 | TGTGCCAGCAGGACAGCTCACGAGTACGAGCAGTACTTC | CASRTAHEYEQYF
TRBD2 | TRBJ2-5 | many | TRBV28 | TGTGCCAGCAGTTTTGCGGGGGGGCGAAAGACCCAGTACTTC | CASSFAGGRKTQYF
NA | TRBJ2-1 | many | TRBV2 | TGTGCCAGCAGTCGACCCGGCTTCAATGAGCAGTTCTTC | CASSRPGFNEQFF
TRBD1 | TRBJ1-2 | many | TRBV3-1 | TGTGCCAGCAGCCAAGGACAGGGAGGCGGCTACACCTTC | CASSQGQGGGYTF
TRBD1 | TRBJ1-1 | many | TRBV12-3/TRBV12-4 | TGTGCCAGCAGTTACCGGACAGGGTGGAACACTGAAGCTTTCTTT | CASSYRTGWNTEAFF
NA | TRBJ2-7 | NA | TRBV7-9 | TGTGCCAGCAGCGTTGACAGTGGGGCCTACGAGCAGTACTTC | CASSVDSGAYEQYF
NA | TRBJ1-2 | many | TRBV13 | TGTGCCAGCAGCTTACTGGAATATGGCTACACCTTC | CASSLLEYGYTF
NA | TRBJ2-1 | NA | TRBV3-1 | TGTGCCAGCAGCCAAGGGTACCTAGGACCAATTTACAATGAGCAGTTCTTC | CASSQGYLGPIYNEQFF
NA | TRBJ2-7 | few | TRBV29-1 | TGCAGCGGCGGGTACCATTTTTACGAGCAGTACTTC | CSGGYHFYEQYF
TRBD2 | TRBJ2-7 | few | TRBV3-1 | TGTGCCAGCAGCCAAGATGGGGGACTAGCGGGGCCCTACGAGCAGTACTTC | CASSQDGGLAGPYEQYF
NA | TRBJ1-1 | many | TRBV2 | TGTGCCAGCACCCGACAGACCCTGAACACTGAAGCTTTCTTT | CASTRQTLNTEAFF
NA | TRBJ2-7 | many | TRBV7-8 | TGTGCCAGCAGCTTGCGGGGTCGGGACGAGCAGTACTTC | CASSLRGRDEQYF
NA | TRBJ1-4 | few | TRBV9 | TGTGCCAGCAGCGTAGGGGGACCCGGGGATGAAAAACTGTTTTTT | CASSVGGPGDEKLFF
TRBD1 | TRBJ2-7 | once | TRBV28 | TGTGCCAGCAGTTCACCGGGACAGGGGTGGCGGGAGGTGACCTACGAGCAGTACTTC | CASSSPGQGWREVTYEQYF
NA | TRBJ1-1 | many | TRBV19 | TGTGCCAGTAGGACCGCGAGGGGTAAGACTGAAGCTTTCTTT | CASRTARGKTEAFF
TRBD1 | TRBJ1-1 | NA | TRBV27 | TGTGCCAGCAGTCCAGTGTATAGGACAGGGAGTATGAACACTGAAGCTTTCTTT | CASSPVYRTGSMNTEAFF
NA | TRBJ1-1 | NA | TRBV29-1 | TGCAGCGTTCCTTCTCCAACTGAAGCTTTCTTT | CSVPSPTEAFF
NA | TRBJ2-1 | many | TRBV11-3 | TGTGCCAGCAGCTTAGAAAGTGGGTTATACAATGAGCAGTTCTTC | CASSLESGLYNEQFF
NA | TRBJ2-7 | many | TRBV25-1 | TGTGCCAGCAGAAGCCGGGACACCTCCTACGAGCAGTACTTC | CASRSRDTSYEQYF
NA | TRBJ1-1 | many | TRBV12-3/TRBV12-4 | TGTGCCAGCAGGCTAGGGGCAGAAGCTTTCTTT | CASRLGAEAFF
NA | TRBJ1-1 | NA | TRBV3-1 | TGTGCCAGCAGCCAAGGTGAGAACACTGAAGCTTTCTTT | CASSQGENTEAFF
NA | TRBJ2-5 | many | TRBV14 | TGTGCCAGCAGCCAAGAATTTGACAGCCAAGAGACCCAGTACTTC | CASSQEFDSQETQYF
TRBD2 | TRBJ2-3 | NA | TRBV18 | TGTGCCAGCTCACCAGCACGCGGGGGGGGCACAGATACGCAGTATTTT | CASSPARGGGTDTQYF
NA | TRBJ1-1 | many | TRBV28 | TGTGCCAGCAGCGTGACACCGGCCATGAACACTGAAGCTTTCTTT | CASSVTPAMNTEAFF
NA | TRBJ1-2 | NA | TRBV12-3/TRBV12-4 | TGTGCCAGCAGTCTTGGGGTAGGTGGGGAATATGGCTACACCTTC | CASSLGVGGEYGYTF
NA | TRBJ2-1 | many | TRBV20-1 | TGCAGTGCTAAAAGACGTACCTACAATGAGCAGTTCTTC | CSAKRRTYNEQFF
TRBD1 | TRBJ2-2 | many | TRBV5-5 | TGTGCCAGCCTCAGGAGGGACAGGGGGCTTGGGGAGCTGTTTTTT | CASLRRDRGLGELFF
NA | TRBJ1-1 | NA | TRBV12-3/TRBV12-4 | TGTGCCAGCAGCTCGACCGTCTCGCGGACTGAAGCTTTCTTT | CASSSTVSRTEAFF
NA | TRBJ2-1 | many | TRBV11-1 | TGTGCCAGCAGCTCGAGACAGGTACGGGATGAGCAGTTCTTC | CASSSRQVRDEQFF
NA | TRBJ2-3 | many | TRBV7-6 | TGTGCCAGCAGCTTAGGCACTTCTGCAGATACGCAGTATTTT | CASSLGTSADTQYF
NA | TRBJ1-6 | many | TRBV13 | TGTGCCAGCAGCTTACAGGGGCGCGGCTATAATTCACCCCTCCACTTT | CASSLQGRGYNSPLHF
NA | TRBJ2-5 | many | TRBV6-1 | TGTGCCAGCAGTCCGGGGGGCCTGGAGACCCAGTACTTC | CASSPGGLETQYF
NA | TRBJ1-6 | many | TRBV19 | TGTGCCAGTAGTATCGGCCAGGGCCGACCCTTAAATTCACCCCTCCACTTT | CASSIGQGRPLNSPLHF
NA | TRBJ1-6 | few | TRBV20-1 | TGCAGTGCTTATCCGGGTCTCGGCGGTTCACCCCTCCACTTT | CSAYPGLGGSPLHF
NA | TRBJ2-7 | few | TRBV5-1 | TGCGCCAGCAGCTTGGCCCTGGGCGTTGAAAACTACGAGCAGTACTTC | CASSLALGVENYEQYF
TRBD1 | TRBJ1-2 | NA | TRBV6-1 | TGTGCCAGCACCAATCCCGTTCTTGGGACAGATGGCTACACCTTC | CASTNPVLGTDGYTF
NA | TRBJ1-5 | NA | TRBV7-9 | TGTGCCAGCCTATACGCCTCAACGGCTCTTTTTCTCAATCAGCCCCAGCATTTT | CASLYASTALFLNQPQHF
NA | TRBJ2-7 | few | TRBV12-3/TRBV12-4 | TGTGCCAGCAGTAGGACAGTCCTCTACGAGCAGTACTTC | CASSRTVLYEQYF
NA | TRBJ1-1 | many | TRBV2 | TGTGCCAGCAGTGAAAGGATGGGGCTGGGGGACACTGAAGCTTTCTTT | CASSERMGLGDTEAFF
NA | TRBJ2-7 | many | TRBV6-4 | TGTGCCAGCACTTGGGGGGATCTGAGCTCCTACGAGCAGTACTTC | CASTWGDLSSYEQYF
NA | TRBJ1-5 | many | TRBV27 | TGTGCCAGCGGCCCCGAGAGAAATCAGCCCCAGCATTTT | CASGPERNQPQHF
NA | TRBJ1-2 | many | TRBV7-9 | TGTGCCAGCAGCTTAAAGGTCACGAACGGAAACACCTTC | CASSLKVTNGNTF
NA | TRBJ2-7 | many | TRBV18 | TGTGCCAGCTCACCACCAGGGGGTGACTACGAGCAGTACTTC | CASSPPGGDYEQYF
NA | TRBJ2-1 | many | TRBV14 | TGTGCCAGCAGCAGCTATCTGAACGGGGCGGGGAGGCAGTTCTTC | CASSSYLNGAGRQFF
NA | TRBJ2-1 | NA | TRBV13 | TGTGCCACCTCGGACGGGGGATACAATGAGCAGTTCTTC | CATSDGGYNEQFF
TRBD2 | TRBJ2-1 | NA | TRBV20-1 | TGCAGTGCTAGAGAACCTCCGGGACTAGCGGTTCCGGATGAGCAGTTCTTC | CSAREPPGLAVPDEQFF
NA | TRBJ1-4 | few | TRBV4-2 | TGTGCCAGCAGCCCCCGTGAGGGTATTGAAAAACTGTTTTTT | CASSPREGIEKLFF
NA | TRBJ1-5 | many | TRBV7-8 | TGTGCCAGCAGCTTAGGCAGACAACGGAATCAGCCCCAGCATTTT | CASSLGRQRNQPQHF
NA | TRBJ2-1 | many | TRBV5-1 | TGCGCCAGCAGCTTGGGGGCGGGGGCCCGTGAGCAGTTCTTC | CASSLGAGAREQFF
NA | TRBJ2-7 | many | TRBV7-2 | TGTGCCAGCAGCTTATCCCCGGGGGCCTCCTACGAGCAGTACTTC | CASSLSPGASYEQYF